A single sample gave rise to the 30 T cell receptor beta chains below, sequenced in a study of T cell responses to AZD1222 COVID-19 vaccine. TCRdb's copy holds only in-frame clones and misses some; the assay was immunoSEQ multiplex PCR. The sample includes 100,000 to 150,000 clones, roughly 84% seen only once; the top ten take roughly a quarter. Sequencing used peripheral blood, obtained 28 days after the second AZD1222 dose. These receptors were collected from an adult who received the AZD1222 COVID-19 vaccine.

The chain couples TRBV5-6 to TRBJ1-2; D ambiguous. V gave up 0 bases and J gave up 1 base, with 13 bases separating them. The CDR3 runs 16 residues. Germline assignment: CDR1 SGHDT and CDR2 YYEEEE. Here the CDR3 reads CASSLDSGSFNYGYTF. Written as DNA, the CDR3 is TGTGCCAGCAGCTTGGACAGCGGTAGTTTTAACTATGGCTACACCTTC.

This clone appeared once. The chain links TRBV11-2 to TRBJ1-5; D call uncertain. The CDR3 runs to 16 residues. V lost 1 base and J 7 bases, leaving 17 bases between the germline ends. CDR1 and CDR2 (germline): SGHAT, FQNNGV. CDR3 DNA sequence: TGTGCCAGCAGCTTAGGGATCAAGGAGGGCGGGCAGCCCCAGCATTTT. Encoded protein: CASSLGIKEGGQPQHF.

This clone has a single count. This chain uses TRBV11-2 with TRBJ2-1, with 12 bases fitting TRBD2. Trimming took 10 bases from V and 6 from J; bases not matched to a gene: 13. The CDR3 runs to 16 residues. Looked up from germline, CDR1 is SGHAT and CDR2 is FQNNGV. The CDR3, as DNA: TGTGCCACCCGGGGGCTAGCGGGGGGGCCCGGCAATGAGCAGTTCTTC. It is translated as CATRGLAGGPGNEQFF. The full variable domain, with the rest looked up from reference TRBV11-2 and TRBJ2-1, is EAGVAQSPRYKIIEKRQSVAFWCNPISGHATLYWYQQILGQGPKLLIQFQNNGVVDDSQLPKDRFSAERLKGVDSTLKIQPAKLEDSAVYLCATRGLAGGPGNEQFFGPGTRLTVL.

This chain uses TRBV5-1 with TRBJ2-1, with 11 nucleotides matching TRBD2. The V segment lost 0 bases and the J segment 9 bases; nucleotides outside the gene matches: 5. The germline CDR1 and CDR2 sequences are SGHRS and YFSETQ. The CDR3 runs to 15 residues. Here the CDR3 reads CASSLELAGAGEQFF. CDR3 bases: TGCGCCAGCAGCTTGGAACTAGCGGGGGCCGGTGAGCAGTTCTTC. Supplemented by reference TRBV5-1 and TRBJ2-1, the full variable domain reads KAGVTQTPRYLIKTRGQQVTLSCSPISGHRSVSWYQQTPGQGLQFLFEYFSETQRNKGNFPGRFSGRQFSNSRSEMNVSTLELGDSALYLCASSLELAGAGEQFFGPGTRLTVL.

This chain connects TRBV12-3 or TRBV12-4 to TRBJ1-2, with no clear D. The CDR3 contains 13 residues. Trimming took 2 bases from V and 8 from J, leaving 12 bases between them. The CDR3 coding sequence is TGTGCCAGCAGTTTAAGTGGATTCTCGGGCTACACCTTC. This gives the protein CASSLSGFSGYTF.

The gene calls are TRBV5-4 and TRBJ1-1; TRBD1 aligns across 9 bases. Germline lookup yields CDR1 SGHNT and CDR2 YYREEE (reference sequence). V shed 4 bases, J shed 4 bases, and the junction held 5 bases outside the gene matches. This CDR3 region has 14 residues. CDR3 in DNA: TGTGCCAGCAGCCTAACAGGGGGCCCCACTGAAGCTTTCTTT. Its protein is CASSLTGGPTEAFF.

This rearrangement joins TRBV10-3 to TRBJ2-2, with TRBD2 matching 8 bases. The V gene end was trimmed by 5 bases and the J gene end by 5 bases; junction bases not matched to a gene: 4. This CDR3 spans 14 amino acids. Germline values: CDR1 ENHRY, CDR2 SYGVKD. DNA of the CDR3: TGTGCCATCAGTTTAGCGGGACAAACCGGGGAGCTGTTTTTT. Its translation: CAISLAGQTGELFF.

The chain uses TRBV27 and TRBJ2-7; D perhaps matches TRBD2 (5 bases). V was trimmed by 5 bases and J by 1 base, leaving 15 bases between them. This CDR3 has 15 amino acids. Germline CDR1 MNHEY, CDR2 SMNVEV (reference sequence). The CDR3 sequence: CASSASVAQSYEQYF. The CDR3, as DNA: TGTGCCAGCAGTGCCTCTGTAGCGCAATCCTACGAGCAGTACTTC.

The J gene is TRBJ2-1, the V gene TRBV5-4, with D tentatively TRBD1 or TRBD2 (6 bases each). Trimming stripped 0 bases from V and 4 bases from J, with 11 bases between. There are 15 residues in the CDR3. CDR1 is SGHNT and CDR2 is YYREEE in the germline V gene (reference sequence). The CDR3 bases are TGTGCCAGCAGCTTGGCACAGGGACTTTACAATGAGCAGTTCTTC. The encoded protein is CASSLAQGLYNEQFF. Complete variable domain (other parts from reference TRBV5-4 and TRBJ2-1): ETGVTQSPTHLIKTRGQQVTLRCSSQSGHNTVSWYQQALGQGPQFIFQYYREEENGRGNFPPRFSGLQFPNYSSELNVNALELDDSALYLCASSLAQGLYNEQFFGPGTRLTVL.

The chain employs TRBV5-1 and TRBJ2-6; TRBD1 aligns across 8 bases. CDR3 length equals 16 residues. The V and J ends lost 4 bases and 4 bases, in that order; junction bases with no gene match: 7. CDR1 is SGHRS, CDR2 YFSETQ, per germline. CDR3 nucleotides: TGCGCCAGCAGCAACCGACAGGGGTCCGGGGCCAACGTCCTGACTTTC. Amino acid sequence: CASSNRQGSGANVLTF.

The CDR3 region is CASSSSYSNQPQHF. Written as DNA, the CDR3 is TGTGCCAGTAGTAGCAGCTATAGCAATCAGCCCCAGCATTTT. The rearrangement uses TRBV19 and TRBJ1-5; the D is unclear. With 4 bases removed from V and 0 bases from J, the gap between germline ends came to 7 bases. The CDR3 spans 14 residues. Germline V gene sequence: CDR1 LNHDA, CDR2 SQIVND (reference sequence).

The chain combines TRBV6-2 or TRBV6-3 with TRBJ1-6, with a weak D call TRBD1 (6 bases). Germline CDR1 MNHEY, CDR2 SVGEGT. Trimming took off 2 bases at V and 7 bases at J, with 15 bases between the two ends. CDR3 length: 16 residues. The CDR3 region has the DNA TGTGCCAGCAGTTACGGGCAGGGGATCGGGAATTCACCCCTCCACTTT. Protein product: CASSYGQGIGNSPLHF.

J is TRBJ2-2 and V is TRBV2; 7 nucleotides match TRBD1. The CDR3 has 16 amino acids. CDR1 SNHLY and CDR2 FYNNEI come from the germline V gene. The V and J ends lost 5 bases and 6 bases, in that order; junction bases with no gene match: 12. The CDR3: CASSTTTGSPSGELFF. The CDR3 DNA is TGTGCCAGCAGTACAACGACAGGGTCCCCGTCCGGGGAGCTGTTTTTT.

This clone was seen more than once but under ten times. The DNA for the CDR3 is TGCAGCGTTGAAGGCATTACAGGGATGAACACTGAAGCTTTCTTT. It encodes CSVEGITGMNTEAFF. V and J are TRBV29-1 and TRBJ1-1; D possibly corresponds to TRBD1 (6 bases). V was shortened by 1 base and J by 0 bases, with 12 bases between the two germline ends. CDR1 SQVTM and CDR2 ANQGSEA come from the germline V gene. The CDR3 has 15 residues.

This clone was seen only once. The chain employs TRBV28 and TRBJ1-3; possible D gene TRBD1, 5 bases. V was shortened by 2 bases and J by 0 bases, with 11 bases between the two germline ends. The germline V gene encodes CDR1 MDHEN and CDR2 SYDVKM. The CDR3 runs to 16 residues. The CDR3 sequence: CASSLPGTNSGNTIYF. CDR3 bases: TGTGCCAGCAGTTTACCAGGGACGAACTCTGGAAACACCATATATTTT.

The gene calls are TRBV2 and TRBJ1-5; 8 positions agree with TRBD1. Germline CDR1 reads SNHLY; CDR2 reads FYNNEI. This CDR3 spans 15 amino acids. J gave up 2 bases and V 5 bases, and 5 bases lay outside the gene matches. The CDR3 region is CASSPGTGGNQPQHF. The CDR3 DNA sequence: TGTGCCAGCAGTCCCGGGACAGGAGGCAATCAGCCCCAGCATTTT.

This clone was counted a single time. CDR3 region: CANISGVVLPHGQGNQPQHF. In DNA, the CDR3 is TGTGCCAACATAAGCGGGGTCGTCCTCCCCCATGGTCAAGGCAATCAGCCCCAGCATTTT. This chain joins TRBV18 and TRBJ1-5; D remains unclear. The germline CDR1 and CDR2 sequences are KGHSH and LQKENI. The CDR3 totals 20 residues. Trimming left V 10 bases short and J 2 bases short, with 33 bases between.

The genes are TRBV19 and TRBJ1-6, with a possible D match to TRBD1 (5 bases). The CDR3 is 16 amino acids. The germline V gene encodes CDR1 LNHDA and CDR2 SQIVND (reference sequence). V lost 4 bases, J lost 8 bases, and 18 bases lay in between. The CDR3 loop is CASSTPWQGFDSPLHF. The CDR3 DNA follows: TGTGCCAGTAGTACACCCTGGCAGGGATTCGATTCACCCCTCCACTTT.

The CDR3 DNA reads as TGCGCCAGCAGCTTGTTGGATTCGGGGTACGGCTACACCTTC. It specifies CASSLLDSGYGYTF. V and J are TRBV5-1 and TRBJ1-2; D unclear. Germline CDR1 reads SGHRS; CDR2 reads YFSETQ. CDR3 size: 14 residues. V was clipped by 1 base and J by 8 bases, with 15 bases between them.

The rearrangement links TRBV18 to TRBJ2-5, with a possible D match to TRBD2 (7 bases). CDR3 length: 15 residues. The germline V gene has CDR1 KGHSH and CDR2 LQKENI. V was trimmed by 2 bases and J by 2 bases, leaving 12 bases between them. The CDR3 loop is CASSPGGARQETQYF. CDR3 nucleotide sequence: TGTGCCAGCTCACCAGGGGGGGCCAGACAAGAGACCCAGTACTTC.

Comment on this clone: This CDR3 is also generated by other DNA sequences in the sample. The chain recombines TRBV9 with TRBJ1-6; the D gene is possibly TRBD1 (5 bases). Germline-derived CDR1 and CDR2 are SGDLS and YYNGEE. CDR3 length: 15 amino acids. Trimming stripped 0 bases from V and 1 base from J, with 5 bases between. The CDR3 here is CASSVGGSYNSPLHF. The CDR3 DNA reads as TGTGCCAGCAGCGTAGGGGGGTCCTATAATTCACCCCTCCACTTT. The full variable domain, its missing parts supplied by reference TRBV9 and TRBJ1-6, is DSGVTQTPKHLITATGQRVTLRCSPRSGDLSVYWYQQSLDQGLQFLIQYYNGEERAKGNILERFSAQQFPDLHSELNLSSLELGDSALYFCASSVGGSYNSPLHFGNGTRLTVT.

In nucleotides, the CDR3 is TGCGCCAGCAGCTTTGACGGGAGGAACACTGAAGCTTTCTTT. It translates to CASSFDGRNTEAFF. The chain uses TRBV5-1 and TRBJ1-1; D gene ambiguous. Germline values: CDR1 SGHRS, CDR2 YFSETQ. The CDR3 is made up of 14 amino acids. The ends were cut back, 2 bases at V and 1 base at J, with 9 bases in the middle.

The chain links TRBV7-9 to TRBJ1-2; D possibly corresponds to TRBD1 (6 bases). There are 16 residues in the CDR3. Trimming cost V 3 bases and J 8 bases, with 22 bases left between them. Per the germline V gene, CDR1 is SEHNR and CDR2 is FQNEAQ (reference sequence). CDR3 sequence: CASSFSQGGGRYGYTF. DNA of the CDR3: TGTGCCAGCAGCTTCTCACAGGGAGGAGGACGGTACGGCTACACCTTC. The variable domain in full, with the rest retrieved from reference TRBV7-9 and TRBJ1-2, is DTGVSQNPRHKITKRGQNVTFRCDPISEHNRLYWYRQTLGQGPEFLTYFQNEAQLEKSRLLSDRFSAERPKGSFSTLEIQRTEQGDSAMYLCASSFSQGGGRYGYTFGSGTRLTVV.

The chain couples TRBV2 to TRBJ1-3; D possibly corresponds to TRBD1 (5 bases). Germline V CDR1 and CDR2: SNHLY, FYNNEI. V gave up 6 bases and J gave up 4 bases, with 19 bases separating them. This CDR3 spans 16 amino acids. DNA of the CDR3: TGTGCCAGCAGCCCGGGGTATGAGGGGACCGGAAACACCATATATTTT. Amino acid sequence: CASSPGYEGTGNTIYF.

The V gene is TRBV5-1, the J gene TRBJ1-3; no reliable D call. The length of the CDR3 is 15 residues. The V end lost 0 bases, the J end lost 1 base, and 8 bases lay between the germline ends. CDR1 and CDR2 (germline): SGHRS, YFSETQ. As DNA, the CDR3 is TGCGCCAGCAGCTTGGAACCGGGGTCTGGAAACACCATATATTTT. Amino acid sequence: CASSLEPGSGNTIYF.

The CDR3, as DNA: TGTGCCAGCAGAGGGCGGGGGGGCTCCTACGAGCAGTACTTC. Translated, it gives CASRGRGGSYEQYF. The chain combines TRBV28 with TRBJ2-7; TRBD2 aligns across 9 bases. There are 14 residues in the CDR3. V lost 6 bases, J lost 0 bases, and 3 bases stayed unmatched. Germline V CDR1 and CDR2: MDHEN, SYDVKM.

This chain links TRBV7-2 with TRBJ1-3; D uncertain. Germline V gene sequence: CDR1 SGHTA, CDR2 FQGNSA. Trimming pared 5 bases from V and 7 bases from J, leaving 12 bases between. CDR3 size: 13 residues. Written as DNA, the CDR3 is TGTGCCAGCAGCGACCGACCCCGGAACACCATATATTTT. It codes for CASSDRPRNTIYF.

The rearrangement joins TRBV2 to TRBJ1-5; possibly TRBD1 for D (6 bases). Deletions cut 7 bases from V and 3 bases from J, with 13 bases between. This CDR3 comprises 14 residues. From germline, CDR1 is SNHLY and CDR2 FYNNEI. The chain's CDR3 is CASKPGAINQPQHF. The CDR3 coding sequence is TGTGCCAGCAAACCAGGGGCAATCAATCAGCCCCAGCATTTT.

The chain carries TRBV25-1 and TRBJ2-4; unclear D gene. This CDR3 is built from 16 residues. CDR1 MGHDK and CDR2 SYGVNS come from the germline V gene. V was trimmed by 1 base and J by 6 bases, leaving 16 bases between them. The CDR3, as DNA: TGTGCCAGCAGTGAATCTCGGGCCAGACCCCCAAACATTCAGTACTTC. It translates to CASSESRARPPNIQYF.

J is TRBJ2-7 and V is TRBV2; no clear D gene. CDR1 is SNHLY and CDR2 is FYNNEI in the germline V gene. The CDR3 covers 12 residues. Trimming took 7 bases from V and 4 from J, leaving 11 bases between them. CDR3 DNA: TGTGCCAGCATGGGCTTACGTTACGAGCAGTACTTC. It encodes CASMGLRYEQYF.